These T cell receptor beta chains were read from a single sample in a study of control samples from healthy donors and cancer patients. Using immunoSEQ multiplex PCR, the repertoire was profiled, and TCRdb retains in-frame clones only, with some absent. Found here are 150,000 or so clones, about 94% of them singletons; the top ten hold around 5.4%. Sequencing was carried out using blood. All receptors come from a man between 40 and 49 years old in good health. Both conserved end residues are part of each CDR3. Some rows have no size entry. The others give once, few or many, or a class for an expanded clone.

j_call,clone_size,v_call,cdr3_aa
TRBJ1-6,.,TRBV27,CASSVVYNSPLHF
TRBJ1-4,.,TRBV6-6,CASSPPRGWFGKLFF
TRBJ2-3,.,TRBV9,CASGLGGGTDTQYF
TRBJ1-1,.,TRBV30,CAWSVGGVNTEAFF
TRBJ1-2,.,TRBV5-1,CASSLGPQTGGFGYGYTF
TRBJ1-6,once,TRBV25-1,CASSEVGSSYNSPLHF
TRBJ1-2,.,TRBV5-4,CASSSRYSFNYGYTF
TRBJ1-4,.,TRBV14,CASSPERRQGVNEKLFF
TRBJ1-5,.,TRBV19,CASSLTGVGGVGQPQHF
TRBJ2-7,.,TRBV27,CASSFEPSSPPYEQYF
TRBJ1-2,.,TRBV23-1,CASSQSGSWGYATF
TRBJ1-6,.,TRBV25-1,CASSHGGSSYNSPLHF
TRBJ2-2,.,TRBV9,CASSQPNTGELFF